The rows below give T cell receptor beta chains drawn from one sample of a study of blood T cell repertoires in COVID-19. Profiled with immunoSEQ multiplex PCR; TCRdb holds only in-frame clones, not every one. The sample contains roughly 120,000 clones, around 90% of which appear only once. The sequenced sample was peripheral blood. The receptors were sampled from a woman aged 45-65 years with acute or convalescent COVID-19. Both conserved end residues are part of each CDR3.

TRBV7-9,CASSLGAYYEQYF
TRBV18,CASSPPDRGSRYEQYF
TRBV19,CASRYGQGIGNEQFF
TRBV14,CASSQVGGANSYEQYF
TRBV3-1/TRBV3-2,CASSQVTEAFF
TRBV30,CAWSVPVFWTGKGAKLFF
TRBV24-1,CATSTTGEIAFF
TRBV6-4,CASSPQGKGSPLHF
TRBV2,CASSRTGAGELFF
TRBV24-1,CATSDGIIGGDTQYF
TRBV18,CASSQGVQETQYF
TRBV6-5,CASRRGRNPRETQYF